The clone carrying this T cell receptor beta chain was seen repeatedly, ten times or more. Its antigen is as yet unknown. The data stem from a study of T cell repertoires in cytomegalovirus infection. Study background: A matching HLA type, together with CMV infection, was signaled by public TCR beta signatures. Regarding the study as a whole: Of the TCR beta families, the public ones yielded a cumulative frequency that identified carriers of CMV plus the relevant HLA. Dominating the ex vivo response were TCR beta clonotypes that were CMV-specific and HLA-C-restricted.

TCRdb re-called the reads with MiXCR, one entry per CDR3 protein. The table includes hundreds of thousands of distinct CDR3 sequences, about 9.2% detected once. Per germline, CDR1 SNHLY and CDR2 FYNNEI. Trimming shortened V by 5 bases and J by 3 bases, and 14 bases separated the two germline ends. This CDR3 has 14 residues. Sequenced sample: PBMCs. The rearrangement links TRBV2 to TRBJ2-7, with a weak D call TRBD1 (5 bases). This receptor was identified in a human donor in good health (CMV status not recorded). Some clones in this sample may be carry-over from other donors' samples. The CDR3 sequence is CASSQGHLNYEQYV. CDR3 coding DNA: TGTGCCAGCAGTCAGGGCCACCTGAACTACGAGCAGTACGTC.